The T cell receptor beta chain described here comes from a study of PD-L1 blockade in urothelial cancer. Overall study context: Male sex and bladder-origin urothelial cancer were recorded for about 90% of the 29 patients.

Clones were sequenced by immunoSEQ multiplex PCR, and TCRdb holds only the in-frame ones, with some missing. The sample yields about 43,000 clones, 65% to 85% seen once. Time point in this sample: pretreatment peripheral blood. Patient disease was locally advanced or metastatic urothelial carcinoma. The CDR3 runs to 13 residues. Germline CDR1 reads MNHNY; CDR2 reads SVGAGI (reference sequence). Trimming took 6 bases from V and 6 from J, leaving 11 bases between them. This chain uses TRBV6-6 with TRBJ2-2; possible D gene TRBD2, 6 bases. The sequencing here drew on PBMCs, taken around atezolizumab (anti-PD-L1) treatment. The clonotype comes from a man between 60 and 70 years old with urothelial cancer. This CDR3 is CASRGLGAGELFF. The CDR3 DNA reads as TGTGCCAGCAGGGGACTGGGGGCCGGGGAGCTGTTTTTT.